This T cell receptor (beta chain) was profiled in a study of cytomegalovirus exposure and HLA in healthy donors. Trimming stripped 6 bases from V and 3 bases from J, with 12 bases between. Germline CDR1 is GTSNPN and CDR2 is SVGIG (reference sequence). The CDR3 runs to 12 residues. The primer mix had 60 Vbeta and 13 Jbeta primers. Only in-frame clones appear in the TCRdb table, and some are missing; sequencing was by immunoSEQ multiplex PCR. This sample's table reports some 75,000 clones. The chain recombines TRBV30 with TRBJ2-7; TRBD1 might be the D (6 bases). This sequence was found in a boy aged 5-17 years in good health and CMV-seronegative. Sequencing used PBMCs. The CDR3: CACQGQDYEQYF. The CDR3 DNA sequence: TGTGCCTGCCAGGGACAAGACTACGAGCAGTACTTC. The entire variable domain, with the rest obtained from reference TRBV30 and TRBJ2-7, is as follows: SQTIHQWPATLVQPVGSPLSLECTVEGTSNPNLYWYRQAAGRGLQLLFYSVGIGQISSEVPQNLSASRPQDRQFILSSKKLLLSDSGFYLCACQGQDYEQYFGPGTRLTVT.